The source of this TCR beta chain is a study of blood T cells in healthy people across ages. Donors ranged from roughly 6 to 90 years old and were healthy Caucasians in Russia. Germline values: CDR1 DFQATT, CDR2 SNEGSKA (reference sequence). CDR3 size: 15 residues. About this clonotype: One end of the junction is discordant with germline, which a read error may explain.

Through a sample-barcoded 5' primer and a J-beta primer mix, a second PCR was run for roughly 7 to 12 cycles. Each of the cDNA molecules was tagged by a template-switch adaptor with 12 random nucleotides. Sequencing of every sample gave 3 million or more CDR3-containing paired-end reads. TCRdb reprocessed the 5' RACE reads with MiXCR, giving one entry per CDR3 protein. The sample shows approximately 800,000 distinct CDR3 sequences, 53% of them seen only once. The sequenced material came from blood. The clonotype was recovered from an elderly man in good health. The V and J genes are TRBV20-1 and TRBJ1-5; 7 bases agree with TRBD1. The CDR3 bases are TGCAGTGCTAGGCCGGGGACAGATAGCAATCGGCCCCAGCATTTT. Translating gives CSARPGTDSNRPQHF.